Sequencing of this T cell receptor beta chain was carried out in a study of cytomegalovirus exposure and HLA in healthy donors. Regarding the study as a whole: An analysis that came later showed most CMV-associated TCR beta chains appearing HLA-restricted. Owing to their indistinguishability, certain V segments, notably TRBV6-2 and TRBV6-3, were excluded.

This PCR relied on a set of 60 Vbeta primers and 13 Jbeta primers. TCRdb's table, derived via immunoSEQ multiplex PCR, lists solely in-frame clones and lacks some. The table records 150,000 to 200,000 clones, roughly 80% of them present only once. CDR3 length: 12 amino acids. Germline V CDR1 and CDR2: SQVTM, ANQGSEA. Trimming stripped 6 bases from V and 0 bases from J, with 6 bases between. On this clone: Its antigen is unidentified.

The sequenced sample was PBMCs. The chain carries TRBV29-1 and TRBJ2-1, with D unresolved. This TCR was recovered from a woman between 18 and 30 years old in good health and CMV-seronegative. The CDR3 loop reads CSVLYSYNEQFF. The CDR3 nucleotides are TGCAGCGTGCTATACTCCTACAATGAGCAGTTCTTC.